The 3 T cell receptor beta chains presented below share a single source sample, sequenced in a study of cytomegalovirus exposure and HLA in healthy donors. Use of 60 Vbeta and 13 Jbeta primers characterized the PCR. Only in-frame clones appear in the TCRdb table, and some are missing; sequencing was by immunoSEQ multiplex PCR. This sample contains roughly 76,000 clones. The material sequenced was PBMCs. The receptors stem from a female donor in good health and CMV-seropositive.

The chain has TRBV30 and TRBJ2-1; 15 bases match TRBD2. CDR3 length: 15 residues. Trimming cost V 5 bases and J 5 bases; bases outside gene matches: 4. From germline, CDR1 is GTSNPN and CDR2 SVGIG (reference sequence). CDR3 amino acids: CAWGLAGGMDNEQFF. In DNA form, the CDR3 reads TGTGCCTGGGGACTAGCGGGAGGGATGGACAATGAGCAGTTCTTC. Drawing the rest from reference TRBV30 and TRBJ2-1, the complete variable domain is SQTIHQWPATLVQPVGSPLSLECTVEGTSNPNLYWYRQAAGRGLQLLFYSVGIGQISSEVPQNLSASRPQDRQFILSSKKLLLSDSGFYLCAWGLAGGMDNEQFFGPGTRLTVL.

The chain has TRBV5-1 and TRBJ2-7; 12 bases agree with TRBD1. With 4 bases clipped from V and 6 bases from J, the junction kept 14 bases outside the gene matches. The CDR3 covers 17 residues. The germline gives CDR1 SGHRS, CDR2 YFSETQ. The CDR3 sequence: CASSAGTGGSAGGEQYF. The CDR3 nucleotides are TGCGCCAGCAGCGCCGGGACAGGGGGCTCGGCCGGAGGCGAGCAGTACTTC. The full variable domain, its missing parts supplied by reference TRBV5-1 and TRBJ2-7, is KAGVTQTPRYLIKTRGQQVTLSCSPISGHRSVSWYQQTPGQGLQFLFEYFSETQRNKGNFPGRFSGRQFSNSRSEMNVSTLELGDSALYLCASSAGTGGSAGGEQYFGPGTRLTVT.

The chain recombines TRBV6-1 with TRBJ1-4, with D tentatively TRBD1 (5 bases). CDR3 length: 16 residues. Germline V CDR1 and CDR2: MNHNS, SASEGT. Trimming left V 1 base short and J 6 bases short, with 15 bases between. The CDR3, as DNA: TGTGCCAGCAGTGAAGGTCGCGGGGGAGGTGATGAAAAACTGTTTTTT. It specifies CASSEGRGGGDEKLFF.